The next 19 T cell receptor beta chains were all read from a single sample in a study of vaccination effects on CD4 cells after COVID-19. Before sequencing, viral peptide pools were used by the ViraFEST assay to expand antigen-specific CD4+ T cells. The culture ran for nine to eleven days, and then CD4+ T cells were isolated. Nucleocapsid antibody tests were negative, and the vaccine recipients had no prior SARS-CoV-2 infection. The antigens for these receptors are not known. The assay was immunoSEQ multiplex PCR, and TCRdb's table has in-frame clones only and misses some. This sample carries about 41,000 clones, approximately 80% of them seen once, and the ten largest clones take 2.9%. The material was CD4+ T cells from PBMCs cultured with HCoV-NL63 spike peptides, obtained before COVID-19 vaccination. The source of these receptors is a human donor who received a COVID-19 vaccine.

This clone was recorded a few times. J is TRBJ1-5 and V is TRBV27, with TRBD1 identical over 11 bases. Germline CDR1 reads MNHEY; CDR2 reads SMNVEV (reference sequence). The CDR3 covers 16 residues. V dropped 3 bases and J dropped 3; count of bases not matched to a gene: 4. The CDR3 spells CASSFGDRGDNQPQHF. In DNA form, the CDR3 reads TGTGCCAGCAGTTTCGGGGACAGGGGGGACAATCAGCCCCAGCATTTT.

The rearrangement uses TRBV19 and TRBJ2-1, with a tentative D call TRBD2 (5 bases). This CDR3 spans 15 amino acids. The germline CDR1 and CDR2 sequences are LNHDA and SQIVND (reference sequence). Trimming removed 3 bases from V and 7 bases from J, with 16 bases in between. The CDR3 DNA reads as TGTGCCAGTAGTATCGGGAATACTGGAGGAAATGAGCAGTTCTTC. It encodes CASSIGNTGGNEQFF.

The chain links TRBV18 to TRBJ2-2; 10 bases are a match to TRBD1. With V trimmed by 6 bases and J by 6 bases, 19 bases remained unmatched. The CDR3 covers 19 residues. CDR1 KGHSH and CDR2 LQKENI come from the germline V gene. As DNA, the CDR3 is TGTGCCAGCTCGCGGAACCGGGACAGGGGACGCGTTACCGCCGGGGAGCTGTTTTTT. Translation gives CASSRNRDRGRVTAGELFF.

The chain links TRBV24-1 to TRBJ2-5, with a weak D call TRBD1 (6 bases). Germline V CDR1 and CDR2: KGHDR, SFDVKD. CDR3 length: 15 residues. Trimming left V 3 bases short and J 5 bases short, with 15 bases between. The CDR3 DNA follows: TGTGCCACCAGTGATGTTTCTAGCACAGGGGAGACCCAGTACTTC. It encodes CATSDVSSTGETQYF.

This chain connects TRBV28 to TRBJ1-1; possibly TRBD1 for D (6 bases). V was cut by 5 bases and J by 4 bases, with 14 bases left in between. The CDR3 extends over 14 amino acids. From germline, CDR1 is MDHEN and CDR2 SYDVKM. CDR3 coding DNA: TGTGCCAGCAGTGCCACGGGACACCTCACTGAAGCTTTCTTT. This translates into CASSATGHLTEAFF.

This rearrangement joins TRBV5-1 to TRBJ2-5; possibly TRBD2 for D (6 bases). The V end lost 6 bases, the J end lost 5 bases, and 17 bases lay between the germline ends. The CDR3 contains 14 residues. Per the germline V gene, CDR1 is SGHRS and CDR2 is YFSETQ. CDR3: CASNLGVAGETQYF. Written as DNA, the CDR3 is TGCGCCAGCAACCTCGGAGTCGCGGGGGAGACCCAGTACTTC. The full variable domain, its missing parts supplied by reference TRBV5-1 and TRBJ2-5, is KAGVTQTPRYLIKTRGQQVTLSCSPISGHRSVSWYQQTPGQGLQFLFEYFSETQRNKGNFPGRFSGRQFSNSRSEMNVSTLELGDSALYLCASNLGVAGETQYFGPGTRLLVL.

This clone was seen a few times. The chain's CDR3 is CASSTGTSGYEQYV. The DNA of the CDR3 is TGTGCCAGCTCAACCGGGACTAGCGGGTACGAGCAGTACGTC. The chain combines TRBV2 with TRBJ2-7, with 12 bases lining up with TRBD2. Germline V gene lookup returns CDR1 SNHLY and CDR2 FYNNEI. V dropped 8 bases and J dropped 4; count of bases not matched to a gene: 6. The CDR3 has 14 amino acids.

CDR3 sequence (DNA): TGTGCCATCAGTGAGTCGGGGGAAAAACTGTTTTTT. Translation gives CAISESGEKLFF. The chain has TRBV10-3 and TRBJ1-4; no firm D call. Deletions cut 0 bases from V and 8 bases from J, with 4 bases between. This CDR3 is 12 amino acids long. Germline lookup yields CDR1 ENHRY and CDR2 SYGVKD.

The rearrangement uses TRBV4-1 and TRBJ2-2; D is unresolved. This CDR3 is 16 amino acids long. CDR1 is MGHRA and CDR2 is YSYEKL in the germline V gene. The V and J ends lost 1 base and 7 bases respectively, with 16 bases between them. The CDR3 sequence is CASSQANMGFYGELFF. CDR3 nucleotides: TGCGCCAGCAGCCAAGCTAATATGGGATTTTACGGGGAGCTGTTTTTT.

The gene calls are TRBV7-9 and TRBJ1-6; maybe TRBD1 (6 bases). The V and J ends lost 6 bases and 6 bases respectively, with 21 bases between them. The CDR3 loop spans 17 amino acids. Germline-derived CDR1 and CDR2 are SEHNR and FQNEAQ (reference sequence). This CDR3 is CASRRIASGGPNSPLHF. For the CDR3, the DNA is TGTGCCAGCAGACGTATCGCTTCGGGGGGGCCTAATTCACCCCTCCACTTT.

This rearrangement joins TRBV5-1 to TRBJ2-1, with TRBD1 matching 8 bases. The CDR3 has 15 residues. V gave up 0 bases and J gave up 3 bases; unmatched junction bases: 2. CDR1 is SGHRS, CDR2 YFSETQ, per germline. CDR3 region: CASSLEDRVYNEQFF. The DNA of the CDR3 is TGCGCCAGCAGCTTGGAGGACAGGGTCTACAATGAGCAGTTCTTC.

The sample holds a few counts of this clone. The rearrangement uses TRBV2 and TRBJ1-6, with 7 bases that match TRBD1. The V segment lost 4 bases and the J segment 7 bases; nucleotides outside the gene matches: 4. This CDR3 has 14 amino acids. Germline V CDR1 and CDR2: SNHLY, FYNNEI. This chain's CDR3 is CASSVRDRNSPLHF. The CDR3 nucleotides are TGTGCCAGCAGTGTGAGGGACAGAAATTCACCCCTCCACTTT.

This chain uses TRBV24-1 with TRBJ2-7; a possible D gene is TRBD2 (5 bases). Germline V gene lookup returns CDR1 KGHDR and CDR2 SFDVKD. CDR3 length: 14 amino acids. The germline V and J ends were trimmed by 12 bases and 0 bases, with 17 bases remaining between them. CDR3 residues: CAPPEAVSSYEQYV. Here the CDR3 DNA reads TGTGCCCCACCGGAGGCCGTCAGCTCCTACGAGCAGTACGTC.

This chain uses TRBV19 with TRBJ2-4; 13 bases are a match to TRBD2. The V gene end was trimmed by 5 bases and the J gene end by 0 bases; junction bases not matched to a gene: 13. From germline, CDR1 is LNHDA and CDR2 SQIVND (reference sequence). The CDR3 length is 20 residues. DNA of the CDR3: TGTGCCAGTAGTTCCCTGACTAGCGGGGGGCCCACGGGAGCCAAAAACATTCAGTACTTC. Its protein product is CASSSLTSGGPTGAKNIQYF.

The rearrangement uses TRBV4-1 and TRBJ2-3, with D perhaps given as TRBD1 or TRBD2 (5 bases each). This CDR3 region has 14 residues. The V gene lost 4 bases and the J gene lost 7 bases, with 15 bases spanning the gap. The V gene's germline CDR1 is MGHRA and CDR2 YSYEKL. DNA of the CDR3: TGCGCCAGCAGCCCTCGACGGGACGGAAATACGCAGTATTTT. It yields the protein CASSPRRDGNTQYF.

The genes are TRBV18 and TRBJ1-4; D unresolved. Trimming removed 4 bases from V and 8 bases from J, with 20 bases in between. Germline CDR1 reads KGHSH; CDR2 reads LQKENI. The CDR3 has 16 residues. CDR3 in amino acids: CASSLNLGGIPEKLFF. DNA of the CDR3: TGTGCCAGCTCACTTAACCTCGGTGGTATTCCCGAAAAACTGTTTTTT.

The chain carries TRBV3-1 (or the pseudogene TRBV3-2) and TRBJ1-5, with 7 nucleotides matching TRBD1. The germline gives CDR1 LGHDT, CDR2 YNNKEL (reference sequence). The CDR3 has 16 residues. V shed 4 bases, J shed 0 bases, and the junction held 6 bases outside the gene matches. The CDR3 DNA follows: TGTGCCAGCAGCCCTAGGGACAGAGCTAGCAATCAGCCCCAGCATTTT. It translates to CASSPRDRASNQPQHF.

On this clone itself: The sample holds other DNA sequences that translate to the same CDR3. The V gene is TRBV7-3, the J gene TRBJ2-5, with D possibly TRBD2 on 7 matching bases. V dropped 1 base and J dropped 4 bases, with 10 bases sitting between them. Germline CDR1 reads SGHTA; CDR2 reads FQGTGA. The CDR3 has 14 residues. This CDR3 is CASSLRGGGETQYF. In DNA, the CDR3 is TGTGCCAGCAGCTTAAGGGGGGGCGGAGAGACCCAGTACTTC.

The table lists this clone with a few counts. The chain links TRBV5-1 to TRBJ1-6; D might be TRBD1 (6 bases). Germline CDR1 is SGHRS and CDR2 is YFSETQ. This CDR3 comprises 14 residues. V was pared by 2 bases and J by 9 bases, with 12 bases between. The CDR3 DNA is TGCGCCAGCAGCTTAGGACAGACGAGTTCACCCCTCCACTTT. This gives the protein CASSLGQTSSPLHF.